Below are 27 T cell receptor beta chains sequenced from a single sample in a study of blood T cell repertoires in COVID-19. Using immunoSEQ multiplex PCR, the repertoire was profiled, and TCRdb retains in-frame clones only, with some absent. The sample holds some 200,000 clones, more than 70% seen once. The source material was peripheral blood. The receptors were gathered from a man aged 35 to 55 with active or convalescent COVID-19.

The gene calls are TRBV7-8 and TRBJ2-1, with 12 bases lining up with TRBD2. CDR3 length: 17 residues. Trimming removed 2 bases from V and 2 bases from J; junction bases left unmatched: 4. The germline gives CDR1 SGHVS, CDR2 FQNEAQ. CDR3 residues: CASSLRTSGATYNEQFF. Written as DNA, the CDR3 is TGTGCCAGCAGCTTACGGACTAGCGGGGCAACCTACAATGAGCAGTTCTTC.

In this sample, this clone turned up once. The chain links TRBV28 to TRBJ1-4; D might be TRBD1 (6 bases). Per germline, CDR1 MDHEN and CDR2 SYDVKM. The germline V and J ends were trimmed by 3 bases and 5 bases, with 10 bases remaining between them. The CDR3 sequence is 14 residues long. Here the CDR3 reads CASSFLQGNEKLFF. In DNA, the CDR3 is TGTGCCAGCAGTTTTTTACAGGGCAATGAAAAACTGTTTTTT.

This sequence joins TRBV18 and TRBJ2-7; TRBD1 matches 12 bases. The CDR3 has 14 amino acids. CDR1 is KGHSH, CDR2 LQKENI, per germline. V trimming: 3 bases; J trimming: 6 bases; junction bases outside the gene matches: 3. The CDR3 sequence is CASSPGGQGAEQYF. CDR3 sequence (DNA): TGTGCCAGCTCACCCGGGGGACAGGGGGCCGAGCAGTACTTC. Full variable domain (remainder filled in from reference TRBV18 and TRBJ2-7): NAGVMQNPRHLVRRRGQEARLRCSPMKGHSHVYWYRQLPEEGLKFMVYLQKENIIDESGMPKERFSAEFPKEGPSILRIQQVVRGDSAAYFCASSPGGQGAEQYFGPGTRLTVT.

The gene calls are TRBV18 and TRBJ2-1; possibly TRBD2 for D (6 bases). There are 15 residues in the CDR3. CDR1 KGHSH and CDR2 LQKENI come from the germline V gene. V was cut by 2 bases and J by 5 bases, with 13 bases left in between. CDR3 residues: CASSPTGTPNNEQFF. CDR3 coding DNA: TGTGCCAGCTCACCAACCGGGACTCCCAACAATGAGCAGTTCTTC.

J is TRBJ2-3 and V is TRBV19, with D possibly being TRBD1 (6 bases). The CDR3 has 16 amino acids. Trimming stripped 4 bases from V and 0 bases from J, with 14 bases between. In germline, CDR1 is LNHDA, CDR2 SQIVND (reference sequence). The CDR3 loop reads CASSTTGRTSTDTQYF. In DNA, the CDR3 is TGTGCCAGTAGTACCACAGGGCGAACTAGCACAGATACGCAGTATTTT.

This clone showed up just once. Here the CDR3 DNA reads TGTGCCAGCAGCTTGGAGCTTGGGGGAGGGCACTATGGCTACACCTTC. This translates into CASSLELGGGHYGYTF. The J gene is TRBJ1-2, the V gene TRBV5-5, with D tentatively TRBD1 (5 bases). Germline-derived CDR1 and CDR2 are SGHKS and YYEKEE (reference sequence). Trimming left V 0 bases short and J 3 bases short, with 15 bases between. CDR3 length: 16 residues.

The V call is TRBV6-5, the J call TRBJ1-2; D is unresolved. The germline V and J ends were trimmed by 8 bases and 4 bases, with 11 bases remaining between them. The CDR3 has 12 amino acids. Germline V gives CDR1 MNHEY, CDR2 SVGAGI. The CDR3 protein is CASRVEAYGYTF. The CDR3 bases are TGTGCCAGCCGAGTGGAGGCCTATGGCTACACCTTC.

The chain combines TRBV5-1 with TRBJ1-2; 8 bases map to TRBD1. The germline CDR1 and CDR2 sequences are SGHRS and YFSETQ. Unmatched junction bases numbered 14, after V lost 5 bases and J lost 8 bases. The CDR3 sequence is 15 residues long. CDR3 protein: CASRITGGPLSGYTF. The CDR3 nucleotides read TGCGCCAGCAGAATTACAGGGGGTCCACTGTCGGGCTACACCTTC.

This chain connects TRBV11-3 to TRBJ2-5; 9 bases fit TRBD2. V lost 1 base, J lost 2 bases, and 5 bases stayed unmatched. This CDR3 is 16 amino acids long. Germline CDR1 SGHNT, CDR2 YENEEA. Here the CDR3 reads CASSLGVLAGQETQYF. Written as DNA, the CDR3 is TGTGCCAGCAGCTTAGGGGTCCTAGCGGGGCAAGAGACCCAGTACTTC.

J is TRBJ2-5 and V is TRBV18; 9 positions agree with TRBD1. There are 16 residues in the CDR3. The V and J ends lost 6 bases and 2 bases, in that order; junction bases with no gene match: 10. Germline-derived CDR1 and CDR2 are KGHSH and LQKENI. CDR3 bases: TGTGCCAGCTCGGTCAGGGACAGGGCGGTTCAAGAGACCCAGTACTTC. Its protein product is CASSVRDRAVQETQYF.

This chain links TRBV5-1 with TRBJ2-7; D is perhaps TRBD2 (5 bases). Germline CDR1 and CDR2: SGHRS and YFSETQ. This CDR3 comprises 18 residues. V lost 2 bases and J lost 5, with 26 bases in between. CDR3 amino acids: CASSFYLNLASPEHEQYF. Written as DNA, the CDR3 is TGCGCCAGCAGCTTCTATTTAAACTTAGCGTCCCCGGAGCACGAGCAGTACTTC.

The genes are TRBV7-3 and TRBJ1-2, with a possible D match to TRBD1 (5 bases). Germline V gene data show CDR1 as SGHTA and CDR2 as FQGTGA. The CDR3 runs 13 residues. V lost 5 bases and J lost 5, with 12 bases in between. DNA for the CDR3: TGTGCCAGCAGCCCAGGCAGGGTTTATGGCTACACCTTC. Translation: CASSPGRVYGYTF.

The chain joins TRBV28 to TRBJ2-1, with TRBD1 as a possible D gene (5 bases). This CDR3 is 15 amino acids long. Trimming took 5 bases from V and 4 from J, leaving 15 bases between them. Germline V gives CDR1 MDHEN, CDR2 SYDVKM. The chain's CDR3 is CASSGTGERYNEQFF. As DNA, the CDR3 is TGTGCCAGCAGTGGAACAGGCGAACGGTACAATGAGCAGTTCTTC.

The chain employs TRBV5-6 and TRBJ1-3; 9 bases match TRBD1. This CDR3 contains 15 residues. CDR1 is SGHDT and CDR2 is YYEEEE in the germline V gene. J was trimmed by 8 bases and V by 3 bases; bases with no gene match: 9. The CDR3 loop reads CASSSGTGYEDTIYF. The CDR3 DNA reads TGTGCCAGCAGCTCCGGGACAGGGTATGAAGACACCATATATTTT. Full variable domain (rest looked up from reference TRBV5-6 and TRBJ1-3): DAGVTQSPTHLIKTRGQQVTLRCSPKSGHDTVSWYQQALGQGPQFIFQYYEEEERQRGNFPDRFSGHQFPNYSSELNVNALLLGDSALYLCASSSGTGYEDTIYFGEGSWLTVV.

This chain connects TRBV4-1 to TRBJ2-7; D is ambiguous. Germline-derived CDR1 and CDR2 are MGHRA and YSYEKL. V shed 6 bases and J shed 4 bases, with 13 bases lying between them. The CDR3 has 13 residues. In DNA form, the CDR3 reads TGCGCCAGCAGTCCTGCGTCGGGTTACGAGCAGTACTTC. It is translated as CASSPASGYEQYF.

This rearrangement joins TRBV11-3 to TRBJ2-7; weak D call: TRBD2 (6 bases). The length of the CDR3 is 13 residues. With 1 base removed from V and 5 bases from J, the gap between germline ends came to 9 bases. Per germline, CDR1 SGHNT and CDR2 YENEEA. The CDR3 is CASSLGLANEQYF. The CDR3 bases are TGTGCCAGCAGCTTAGGGCTAGCGAACGAGCAGTACTTC.

The CDR3 nucleotides are TGTGCCAGCAGCCGCGGAGGGGGCGTAGAGACCCAGTACTTC. It yields the protein CASSRGGGVETQYF. This chain uses TRBV5-4 with TRBJ2-5, with D possibly being TRBD1 (7 bases). Trimming stripped 4 bases from V and 4 bases from J, with 14 bases between. The CDR3 runs to 14 residues. CDR1 and CDR2 (germline): SGHNT, YYREEE (reference sequence).

This chain joins TRBV19 and TRBJ1-1, with 9 nucleotides matching TRBD1. The V segment lost 8 bases and the J segment 5 bases; nucleotides outside the gene matches: 6. This CDR3 is built from 13 residues. Germline values: CDR1 LNHDA, CDR2 SQIVND (reference sequence). CDR3 nucleotides: TGTGCCAGTTCGGACAGGGGTAATACTGAAGCTTTCTTT. Its protein product is CASSDRGNTEAFF.

This chain connects TRBV5-6 to TRBJ2-3; a possible D gene is TRBD2 (6 bases). This CDR3 has 15 residues. Germline values: CDR1 SGHDT, CDR2 YYEEEE. V shed 3 bases and J shed 3 bases, with 14 bases lying between them. Here the CDR3 reads CASSCEKEGTDTQYF. CDR3 nucleotide sequence: TGTGCCAGCAGCTGTGAAAAGGAGGGAACAGATACGCAGTATTTT.

This chain links TRBV12-5 with TRBJ2-5; 7 bases are shared with TRBD1. The ends lost 2 bases at V and 7 bases at J; junction bases unmatched: 4. The germline V gene encodes CDR1 LGHNT and CDR2 FRNRAP. This CDR3 contains 13 residues. CDR3: CASGLLGQSTQYF. The CDR3 DNA reads as TGTGCTAGTGGTTTGCTGGGACAGTCGACCCAGTACTTC.

This sequence joins TRBV5-6 and TRBJ2-1; maybe TRBD1 (6 bases). The V end was cut by 0 bases, the J end by 9 bases, with 10 bases between. This CDR3 has 13 amino acids. Germline lookup yields CDR1 SGHDT and CDR2 YYEEEE. The CDR3 protein is CASSLDRVAEQFF. In DNA, the CDR3 is TGTGCCAGCAGCTTGGACAGGGTAGCTGAGCAGTTCTTC.

The V and J genes are TRBV19 and TRBJ1-1; 7 bases are a match to TRBD1. Trimming removed 10 bases from V and 3 bases from J; junction bases left unmatched: 11. This CDR3 is 14 amino acids long. Germline assignment: CDR1 LNHDA and CDR2 SQIVND (reference sequence). The CDR3 nucleotides read TGTGCCACCCGCAGGGGGGAGTCGGACACTGAAGCTTTCTTT. It is translated as CATRRGESDTEAFF. Full variable domain (outside the CDR3, taken from reference TRBV19 and TRBJ1-1): DGGITQSPKYLFRKEGQNVTLSCEQNLNHDAMYWYRQDPGQGLRLIYYSQIVNDFQKGDIAEGYSVSREKKESFPLTVTSAQKNPTAFYLCATRRGESDTEAFFGQGTRLTVV.

J is TRBJ2-7 and V is TRBV5-1; the match to TRBD2 covers 8 bases. The CDR3 consists of 14 residues. Germline V gives CDR1 SGHRS, CDR2 YFSETQ. V lost 0 bases, J lost 5 bases, and 4 bases stayed unmatched. Here the CDR3 reads CASSLVAGTNEQYF. In DNA, the CDR3 is TGCGCCAGCAGCTTGGTAGCGGGGACCAACGAGCAGTACTTC.

The V and J genes are TRBV27 and TRBJ1-5; possible D gene TRBD1, 6 bases. The length of the CDR3 is 13 residues. Germline lookup yields CDR1 MNHEY and CDR2 SMNVEV (reference sequence). Deletions cut 4 bases from V and 7 bases from J, with 11 bases between. The CDR3 sequence: CASSYRVHQPQHF. The CDR3 DNA reads TGTGCCAGCAGTTACAGGGTACACCAGCCCCAGCATTTT.

The V call is TRBV5-5, the J call TRBJ1-1, with TRBD1 matching over 7 bases. With V trimmed by 4 bases and J by 1 base, 10 bases remained unmatched. The V gene's germline CDR1 is SGHKS and CDR2 YYEKEE (reference sequence). The CDR3 has 16 residues. The CDR3, as DNA: TGTGCCAGCAGCCTCCAAGTCAACAGGGGGAACACTGAAGCTTTCTTT. Translating it yields CASSLQVNRGNTEAFF.

This clone occurred a few times. This chain joins TRBV29-1 and TRBJ1-2; D ambiguous. The V end lost 8 bases, the J end lost 8 bases, and 9 bases lay between the germline ends. In germline, CDR1 is SQVTM, CDR2 ANQGSEA. The CDR3 is 9 residues long. DNA for the CDR3: TGCAGCCCCTCGGAGGGCTACACCTTC. Translating it yields CSPSEGYTF.

This chain connects TRBV10-2 to TRBJ2-7, with 8 positions matching TRBD1. The germline V gene encodes CDR1 WSHSY and CDR2 SAAADI. The CDR3 sequence is 15 residues long. V trimming: 6 bases; J trimming: 9 bases; junction bases outside the gene matches: 16. Written as DNA, the CDR3 is TGCGCCAGCAGCCCCGGCTCGACAGGGGCCGCCGGGCAGTACTTC. It codes for CASSPGSTGAAGQYF.